The rows below give T cell receptor beta chains drawn from one sample of a study of ipilimumab plus nivolumab after autologous stem cell transplantation. Repertoires were generated with immunoSEQ multiplex PCR, while TCRdb's copy carries only in-frame clones and drops some. Among over 35,000 clones listed, 90% to 95% were seen once. The starting material was PBMCs, obtained in a trial of ipilimumab plus nivolumab as post-transplant consolidation. The receptors originated from a male donor with multiple myeloma. Each CDR3 is given with its conserved first and last residue. Each record gives: J gene, D gene, V gene, clone size, CDR3 protein, CDR3 DNA. The D gene is left open where the match is weak. Size is stated for part of the rows, as once, few or many counts, or as a class when the clone is expanded.

TRBJ2-2	-	TRBV4-3	few	CASSQGTVTGELFF	TGCGCCAGCAGCCAAGGGACAGTCACCGGGGAGCTGTTTTTT
TRBJ2-3	-	TRBV5-4	-	CASRFATYTDTQYF	TGTGCCAGCAGGTTTGCGACCTACACAGATACGCAGTATTTT
TRBJ2-7	-	TRBV29-1	once	CSVRGANSYEQYF	TGCAGCGTTCGAGGGGCCAACTCCTACGAGCAGTACTTC
TRBJ1-4	-	TRBV5-6	-	CASSFRTVNEKLFF	TGTGCCAGCAGCTTCCGGACAGTTAATGAAAAACTGTTTTTT
TRBJ2-7	-	TRBV5-6	-	CASSLGRYEQYF	TGTGCCAGCAGCTTGGGGCGGTACGAGCAGTACTTC
TRBJ2-1	-	TRBV11-2	-	CASSLGTSNEQFF	TGTGCCAGCAGCTTGGGGACGTCCAATGAGCAGTTCTTC
TRBJ2-1	TRBD1	TRBV28	-	CASSNRDRGLGNEQFF	TGTGCCAGCAGTAACCGGGACAGGGGGCTTGGGAATGAGCAGTTCTTC
TRBJ1-2	TRBD1	TRBV29-1	-	CSVGYWSRGLSYGYTF	TGCAGCGTTGGGTATTGGTCCAGGGGGCTTAGCTATGGCTACACCTTC
TRBJ1-1	-	TRBV6-5	-	CASSYSVDMNTEAFF	TGTGCCAGCAGTTACTCAGTGGACATGAACACTGAAGCTTTCTTT
TRBJ1-4	-	TRBV6-5	-	CASSYSSLYNEKLFF	TGTGCCAGCAGTTACTCGAGTCTTTATAATGAAAAACTGTTTTTT
TRBJ2-7	-	TRBV6-5	-	CASSYRVSSPYEQYF	TGTGCCAGCAGTTACAGGGTATCGTCCCCGTACGAGCAGTACTTC
TRBJ1-5	-	TRBV29-1	few	CSVGGSNQPQHF	TGCAGCGTTGGCGGGAGCAATCAGCCCCAGCATTTT
TRBJ1-4	-	TRBV19	-	CASSAGLLNEKLFF	TGTGCCAGTAGCGCGGGACTATTAAATGAAAAACTGTTTTTT
TRBJ2-3	-	TRBV5-1	-	CASSLGVRPDTQYF	TGCGCCAGCAGCTTGGGGGTCCGCCCGGATACGCAGTATTTT
TRBJ1-1	-	TRBV1	-	CTSSQTGVGNTEAFF	TGCACCAGCAGCCAAACAGGGGTCGGGAACACTGAAGCTTTCTTT
TRBJ2-7	-	TRBV7-2	once	CASSLRFAGTYEQYF	TGTGCCAGCAGCTTACGTTTTGCGGGGACCTACGAGCAGTACTTC
TRBJ2-5	TRBD1	TRBV5-1	-	CASSLDRGSGEQYF	TGCGCCAGCAGCTTGGACAGGGGTTCGGGTGAGCAGTACTTC
TRBJ1-5	-	TRBV19	-	CASSSRESNQPQHF	TGTGCCAGTAGTTCACGGGAGAGCAATCAGCCCCAGCATTTT
TRBJ2-1	TRBD2	TRBV14	-	CASSPLAGPLDEQFF	TGTGCCAGCAGCCCCCTAGCGGGGCCCCTGGATGAGCAGTTCTTC
TRBJ2-7	TRBD1	TRBV10-3	-	CAISAGTGSREQYF	TGTGCCATCAGTGCGGGGACAGGGTCGCGGGAGCAGTACTTC
TRBJ2-7	TRBD1	TRBV6-5	-	CASSIRTGGYEQYF	TGTGCCAGCAGTATTCGGACAGGGGGCTACGAGCAGTACTTC
TRBJ2-5	TRBD1	TRBV7-6	-	CASSDGQGAGETQYF	TGTGCCAGCAGCGACGGACAGGGGGCGGGAGAGACCCAGTACTTC
TRBJ2-5	TRBD2	TRBV5-4	-	CASSLGLAGGETQYF	TGTGCCAGCAGCTTGGGGCTAGCGGGAGGAGAGACCCAGTACTTC
TRBJ1-5	-	TRBV6-4	few	CASSAGWGQPQHF	TGTGCCAGCAGTGCAGGGTGGGGGCAGCCCCAGCATTTT
TRBJ2-7	TRBD1	TRBV28	-	CASSSDRGRHEQYF	TGTGCCAGCAGTTCGGACAGGGGCCGGCACGAGCAGTACTTC
TRBJ2-2	TRBD2	TRBV18	-	CASSPWTSGSDTGELFF	TGTGCCAGCTCACCCTGGACTAGCGGGAGCGACACCGGGGAGCTGTTTTTT
TRBJ2-1	-	TRBV11-1	-	CASSFGSRTGRPNEQFF	TGTGCCAGCAGCTTTGGCTCTAGGACGGGGAGGCCCAATGAGCAGTTCTTC
TRBJ1-4	-	TRBV21-1	-	CASSKEGRNPATNEKLFF	TGTGCCAGCAGCAAGGAGGGGCGGAACCCTGCAACTAATGAAAAACTGTTTTTT
TRBJ1-5	-	TRBV5-5	-	CASSLDGGVNQPQHF	TGTGCCAGCAGCTTGGATGGCGGAGTCAATCAGCCCCAGCATTTT
TRBJ1-2	TRBD1	TRBV6-1	-	CASSGQGPNYGYTF	TGTGCCAGCAGTGGACAGGGACCTAACTATGGCTACACCTTC
TRBJ2-3	-	TRBV7-3	-	CASSPTTNTDTQYF	TGTGCCAGCAGCCCAACGACTAACACAGATACGCAGTATTTT
TRBJ2-1	-	TRBV29-1	-	CSVEDQGGWEQFF	TGCAGCGTTGAAGATCAGGGGGGCTGGGAGCAGTTCTTC
TRBJ2-1	TRBD2	TRBV2	-	CAIPTSASGSNEQFF	TGTGCCATCCCTACCTCGGCTAGCGGGAGTAATGAGCAGTTCTTC
TRBJ2-7	-	TRBV11-1	-	CASSTDGGPSYEQYF	TGTGCCAGCAGCACTGATGGGGGGCCCTCCTACGAGCAGTACTTC
TRBJ2-7	-	TRBV11-3	-	CASSLGPSYEQYF	TGTGCCAGCAGCTTAGGCCCCTCCTACGAGCAGTACTTC
TRBJ2-2	-	TRBV6-1	-	CASSVGSAWNTGELFF	TGTGCCAGCAGTGTAGGCAGCGCTTGGAACACCGGGGAGCTGTTTTTT
TRBJ2-7	-	TRBV5-1	-	CASSLVSGPYEQYF	TGCGCCAGCAGCTTGGTTTCAGGGCCCTACGAGCAGTACTTC
TRBJ1-5	-	TRBV5-6	-	CASGPGGTAQPQHF	TGTGCCAGCGGCCCCGGAGGGACGGCTCAGCCCCAGCATTTT
TRBJ2-7	-	TRBV19	-	CASSMVAGDSYEQYF	TGTGCCAGTAGTATGGTGGCAGGGGACTCCTACGAGCAGTACTTC
TRBJ2-5	TRBD2	TRBV5-1	-	CASRSGTSGTPETQYF	TGCGCCAGCAGGTCCGGGACTAGCGGGACGCCGGAAACCCAGTACTTC
TRBJ2-7	TRBD1	TRBV29-1	-	CSVTLDRFFYEQYF	TGCAGCGTTACTTTGGACAGGTTCTTCTACGAGCAGTACTTC
TRBJ1-2	TRBD1	TRBV7-2	-	CASSRPGTASNYGYTF	TGTGCCAGCAGCCGCCCGGGGACAGCCTCTAACTATGGCTACACCTTC
TRBJ1-2	-	TRBV6-1	-	CASSEDNMGVYGYTF	TGTGCCAGCAGCGAAGACAACATGGGGGTGTATGGCTACACCTTC
TRBJ2-3	-	TRBV5-1	-	CASVPWGIKSTDTQYF	TGCGCCAGCGTACCTTGGGGGATCAAAAGTACAGATACGCAGTATTTT
TRBJ2-2	-	TRBV5-1	once	CASSPNANTGELFF	TGCGCCAGCAGCCCCAATGCGAACACCGGGGAGCTGTTTTTT
TRBJ1-2	-	TRBV6-5	-	CASSYSTVGGYTF	TGTGCCAGCAGTTACTCGACCGTGGGAGGCTACACCTTC
TRBJ2-7	TRBD2	TRBV5-1	-	CASSLTGTSAPYEQYF	TGCGCCAGCAGCTTAACCGGGACTAGCGCTCCCTACGAGCAGTACTTC
TRBJ1-2	TRBD1	TRBV19	-	CASSRGQGGDYGYTF	TGTGCCAGTAGTCGCGGACAGGGGGGAGACTATGGCTACACCTTC
TRBJ2-7	-	TRBV5-1	-	CASSLGYEQYF	TGCGCCAGCAGCTTAGGTTACGAGCAGTACTTC
TRBJ1-1	TRBD1	TRBV7-3	-	CASSPGGLNTEAFF	TGTGCCAGCAGCCCAGGGGGATTGAACACTGAAGCTTTCTTT